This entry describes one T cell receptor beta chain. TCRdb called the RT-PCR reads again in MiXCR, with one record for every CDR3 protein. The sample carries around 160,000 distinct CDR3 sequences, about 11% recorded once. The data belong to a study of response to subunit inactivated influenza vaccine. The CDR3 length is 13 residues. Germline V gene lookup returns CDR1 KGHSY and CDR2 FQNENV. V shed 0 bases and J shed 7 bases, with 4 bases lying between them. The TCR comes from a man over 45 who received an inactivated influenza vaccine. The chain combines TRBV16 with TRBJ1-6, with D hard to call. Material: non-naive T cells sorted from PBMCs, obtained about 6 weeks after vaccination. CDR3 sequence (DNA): TGTGCCAGCAGCCAATCTACGAATTCACCCCTCCACTTT. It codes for CASSQSTNSPLHF. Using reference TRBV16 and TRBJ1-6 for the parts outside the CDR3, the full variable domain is GEEVAQTPKHLVRGEGQKAKLYCAPIKGHSYVFWYQQVLKNEFKFLISFQNENVFDETGMPKERFSAKCLPNSPCSLEIQATKLEDSAVYFCASSQSTNSPLHFGNGTRLTVT.